Each of the 30 T cell receptor beta chains below was sequenced from the same sample in a study of T cells in Graves' hyperthyroidism and ophthalmopathy. Amplification yielded TCR beta CDR3 regions, with RNA transcripts as the source. First-round RT-PCR targeting the TCR CDR3 was performed with the HTBI primer set. TCRdb re-analysed the multiplex PCR reads in MiXCR, keeping a single row per CDR3 protein. The sample has some 320,000 distinct CDR3 sequences, roughly an eighth seen once. The specimen was blood. Source of these receptors: a woman aged 35 to 49 with Graves' ophthalmopathy.

This rearrangement joins TRBV30 to TRBJ1-4; TRBD1 matches at 8 bases. CDR1 and CDR2 from the germline V gene are GTSNPN and SVGIG (reference sequence). The J segment lost 7 bases and the V segment lost 1 base, leaving 5 bases of the junction unmatched. CDR3 length: 14 residues. This CDR3 is CAWSADRGSEKLFF. In DNA, the CDR3 is TGTGCCTGGAGTGCCGACAGGGGTAGTGAAAAACTGTTTTTT.

This clonotype was seen many times. The chain is built from TRBV6-1 and TRBJ2-1; D unclear. Germline V gene data show CDR1 as MNHNS and CDR2 as SASEGT. The V end lost 7 bases, the J end lost 2 bases, and 18 bases lay between the germline ends. This CDR3 has 16 residues. The DNA of the CDR3 is TGTGCCAGCACCAAGGCGTTGGCGGTAACCTACAATGAGCAGTTCTTC. Translating it yields CASTKALAVTYNEQFF.

This clonotype has a count of ten or more. The chain employs TRBV9 and TRBJ2-3, with D possibly TRBD2 on 6 matching bases. The ends were cut back, 0 bases at V and 1 base at J, with 9 bases in the middle. The CDR3 is 15 amino acids. From germline, CDR1 is SGDLS and CDR2 YYNGEE. As DNA, the CDR3 is TGTGCCAGCAGCGTAGATGTAGCGGGCACAGATACGCAGTATTTT. Translating gives CASSVDVAGTDTQYF.

This clonotype was seen at least ten times. This sequence joins TRBV19 and TRBJ1-1; D is possibly TRBD1 (5 bases). V lost 4 bases and J lost 4, with 7 bases in between. The CDR3 has 12 residues. The germline V gene encodes CDR1 LNHDA and CDR2 SQIVND (reference sequence). The CDR3 DNA reads as TGTGCCAGTAGTAAGGGGAGCACTGAAGCTTTCTTT. Translating it yields CASSKGSTEAFF. The whole variable domain, filled in from reference TRBV19 and TRBJ1-1, reads DGGITQSPKYLFRKEGQNVTLSCEQNLNHDAMYWYRQDPGQGLRLIYYSQIVNDFQKGDIAEGYSVSREKKESFPLTVTSAQKNPTAFYLCASSKGSTEAFFGQGTRLTVV.

There are a few counts of this clonotype. This rearrangement joins TRBV24-1 to TRBJ2-3; D unresolved. CDR1 is KGHDR and CDR2 is SFDVKD in the germline V gene. This CDR3 region has 15 residues. Trimming took off 4 bases at V and 0 bases at J, with 10 bases between the two ends. This CDR3 reads CATSEHGASTDTQYF. CDR3 nucleotides: TGTGCCACCAGTGAACACGGAGCCAGCACAGATACGCAGTATTTT.

This clonotype was recorded many times. The chain couples TRBV12-3 or TRBV12-4 to TRBJ1-2; 7 nucleotides agree with TRBD1. The CDR3 is made up of 14 amino acids. V trimming: 5 bases; J trimming: 4 bases; junction bases outside the gene matches: 7. CDR3 sequence (DNA): TGTGCCAGCAGTCTATTCCGGGACAGCTATGGCTACACCTTC. Amino acid sequence: CASSLFRDSYGYTF.

This clonotype was observed a handful of times. CDR3 DNA: TGTGCCAGCTTAAACACACCCAACACCGGGGAGCTGTTTTTT. Residues: CASLNTPNTGELFF. V and J are TRBV6-1 and TRBJ2-2; D gene unclear. The V gene's germline CDR1 is MNHNS and CDR2 SASEGT. V lost 8 bases to trimming and J lost 2 bases, with 12 bases between them. The CDR3 has 14 residues.

This chain uses TRBV27 with TRBJ2-7; TRBD2 aligns across 11 bases. The germline V gene has CDR1 MNHEY and CDR2 SMNVEV (reference sequence). The V segment lost 2 bases and the J segment 3 bases; nucleotides outside the gene matches: 12. The CDR3 is 18 residues long. The CDR3 DNA follows: TGTGCCAGCAGTTTAACCCCCCCTAGCGGGAGGTTCTACTACGAGCAGTACTTC. Its translation: CASSLTPPSGRFYYEQYF.

V and J are TRBV20-1 and TRBJ2-7; TRBD1 agrees at 7 bases. This CDR3 has 11 residues. Germline loops: CDR1 DFQATT, CDR2 SNEGSKA (reference sequence). V trimming: 5 bases; J trimming: 6 bases; junction bases outside the gene matches: 4. The CDR3 DNA reads as TGCAGTGCTTCCGACAGGGTCGAGCAGTACTTC. It specifies CSASDRVEQYF.

This clonotype was found many times. The chain is built from TRBV27 and TRBJ2-1; 8 bases are shared with TRBD1. Per the germline V gene, CDR1 is MNHEY and CDR2 is SMNVEV (reference sequence). Trimming took 7 bases from V and 2 from J; bases not matched to a gene: 4. CDR3 length equals 14 residues. The CDR3: CASKGGQAYNEQFF. CDR3 in DNA: TGTGCCAGCAAAGGGGGACAGGCCTACAATGAGCAGTTCTTC.

J is TRBJ2-1 and V is TRBV11-3, with 8 bases fitting TRBD2. The length of the CDR3 is 13 residues. The V and J ends lost 1 base and 10 bases, in that order; junction bases with no gene match: 3. Germline-derived CDR1 and CDR2 are SGHNT and YENEEA. This chain's CDR3 is CASSLAAGEEQFF. The CDR3 coding sequence is TGTGCCAGCAGCTTAGCAGCGGGAGAAGAGCAGTTCTTC.

The chain is built from TRBV5-5 and TRBJ1-3; perhaps TRBD1 as D (5 bases). Germline CDR1 is SGHKS and CDR2 is YYEKEE (reference sequence). The CDR3 has 15 amino acids. Trimming cost V 0 bases and J 2 bases, with 9 bases left between them. CDR3 region: CASSLVPGAGNTIYF. CDR3 bases: TGTGCCAGCAGCTTGGTCCCGGGGGCTGGAAACACCATATATTTT.

In its sample, this clonotype was seen many times. This rearrangement joins TRBV27 to TRBJ2-7, with 10 bases identical to TRBD2. Germline lookup yields CDR1 MNHEY and CDR2 SMNVEV (reference sequence). Losses at the gene ends were 2 bases for V and 3 bases for J; bases not matched to a gene: 1. CDR3 size: 14 residues. DNA for the CDR3: TGTGCCAGCAGTTTACTAGCGGGAGACTACGAGCAGTACTTC. It specifies CASSLLAGDYEQYF.

The CDR3 DNA reads as TGTGCATCTCCGGGGCGCGAGCAGTACTTC. Its protein is CASPGREQYF. The rearrangement links TRBV6-1 to TRBJ2-7; D assignment may be TRBD1 or TRBD2 (5 bases each). Germline V gives CDR1 MNHNS, CDR2 SASEGT. This CDR3 comprises 10 residues.

Many counts were recorded for this clonotype. This chain links TRBV5-5 with TRBJ2-1; possible D gene TRBD2, 6 bases. The CDR3 sequence is 14 residues long. V shed 4 bases and J shed 7 bases, with 15 bases lying between them. Germline values: CDR1 SGHKS, CDR2 YYEKEE (reference sequence). CDR3 amino acids: CASSGTFLRNEQFF. The DNA for the CDR3 is TGTGCCAGCAGCGGGACTTTCCTCCGAAATGAGCAGTTCTTC.

This clonotype was seen a few times. The chain carries TRBV5-5 and TRBJ2-2, with 7 bases fitting TRBD1. CDR1 is SGHKS, CDR2 YYEKEE, per germline (reference sequence). The CDR3 runs 16 residues. Unmatched junction bases numbered 6, after V lost 4 bases and J lost 0 bases. CDR3 nucleotide sequence: TGTGCCAGCAGCCGTAACAGGGGTCCGAACACCGGGGAGCTGTTTTTT. The encoded protein is CASSRNRGPNTGELFF.

The V and J genes are TRBV5-1 and TRBJ2-5; D is possibly TRBD1 or TRBD2 (5 bases each). The CDR3 length is 13 residues. The V gene's germline CDR1 is SGHRS and CDR2 YFSETQ. With 5 bases removed from V and 4 bases from J, the gap between germline ends came to 12 bases. DNA for the CDR3: TGCGCCAGCAGGGGTACTAGGGGAGAGACCCAGTACTTC. It yields the protein CASRGTRGETQYF.

This chain links TRBV19 with TRBJ2-3; D call uncertain. The ends were cut back, 1 base at V and 5 bases at J, with 10 bases in the middle. CDR3 size: 14 residues. CDR1 is LNHDA, CDR2 SQIVND, per germline (reference sequence). The CDR3 here is CASSIGGLGDTQYF. The CDR3, as DNA: TGTGCCAGTAGTATAGGGGGTCTTGGAGATACGCAGTATTTT.

This clonotype was detected ten times or more. The V and J genes are TRBV28 and TRBJ2-3; D uncertain. Per germline, CDR1 MDHEN and CDR2 SYDVKM. Trimming shortened V by 5 bases and J by 8 bases, and 14 bases separated the two germline ends. There are 13 residues in the CDR3. The DNA of the CDR3 is TGTGCCAGCAGTCCCTCGGAACGAGGTACGCAGTATTTT. This sequence encodes CASSPSERGTQYF.

The genes are TRBV7-9 and TRBJ2-6; D remains unclear. Trimming cost V 5 bases and J 0 bases, with 8 bases left between them. From germline, CDR1 is SEHNR and CDR2 FQNEAQ (reference sequence). This CDR3 is built from 15 residues. CDR3 coding DNA: TGTGCCAGCAGCCTAAGAAACTCTGGGGCCAACGTCCTGACTTTC. Translating gives CASSLRNSGANVLTF.

This clonotype was seen repeatedly, ten times or more. The rearrangement joins TRBV11-3 to TRBJ2-7; 13 positions match TRBD2. CDR3 length equals 21 residues. With 2 bases clipped from V and 2 bases from J, the junction kept 18 bases outside the gene matches. Germline-derived CDR1 and CDR2 are SGHNT and YENEEA. CDR3 coding DNA: TGTGCCAGCAGCTTATTACGTGAGCGGAGACTAGCGGGGGGTAGGGCCTACGAGCAGTACTTC. Protein: CASSLLRERRLAGGRAYEQYF.

To note about this clonotype: At one end the junction does not follow the germline gene, possibly because of a read error. The rearrangement uses TRBV7-8 and TRBJ1-2, with 7 positions matching TRBD1. Germline CDR1 and CDR2: SGHVS and FQNEAQ. The CDR3 has 18 residues. The CDR3, as DNA: TGTGTCAGCAGCTTATTAGGGGGGATAGGGGGCGCGCGGTATGGCTACACCTTC. It specifies CVSSLLGGIGGARYGYTF.

The CDR3 DNA follows: TGCAGTGCTAACTGGGTTGGTGAAGCTTTCTTT. This translates into CSANWVGEAFF. The chain combines TRBV20-1 with TRBJ1-1, with D uncertain. This CDR3 spans 11 amino acids. V was trimmed by 4 bases and J by 7 bases, leaving 10 bases between them. The germline gives CDR1 DFQATT, CDR2 SNEGSKA (reference sequence).

The sample holds many counts of this clonotype. The chain is built from TRBV14 and TRBJ2-1; 8 bases fit TRBD2. The trim removed 1 base at V and 4 bases at J, leaving 6 bases unmatched. This CDR3 has 16 residues. Germline V gene data show CDR1 as SGHDN and CDR2 as FVKESK. Here the CDR3 DNA reads TGTGCCAGCAGCCAAGGGGGCCTAGCGGGTTACAATGAGCAGTTCTTC. This gives the protein CASSQGGLAGYNEQFF.

The chain has TRBV5-1 and TRBJ1-5; D call uncertain. V was pared by 4 bases and J by 3 bases, with 11 bases between. Germline V gives CDR1 SGHRS, CDR2 YFSETQ. The CDR3 runs to 14 residues. CDR3 coding DNA: TGCGCCAGCAGCCAGGACGGAGACAATCAGCCCCAGCATTTT. This translates into CASSQDGDNQPQHF.

This clonotype was seen a few times. This chain joins TRBV20-1 and TRBJ2-2; 7 positions match TRBD2. J was trimmed by 4 bases and V by 3 bases; bases with no gene match: 8. CDR1 and CDR2 from the germline V gene are DFQATT and SNEGSKA (reference sequence). This CDR3 is 15 amino acids long. CDR3 DNA sequence: TGCAGTGCTAGGGTACTAGCGTCGGGCACCGGGGAGCTGTTTTTT. Translation: CSARVLASGTGELFF.

In its sample, this clonotype was seen many times. The rearrangement joins TRBV28 to TRBJ1-4, with D perhaps TRBD1 (5 bases). This CDR3 contains 13 residues. Germline V gives CDR1 MDHEN, CDR2 SYDVKM. The V and J ends lost 6 bases and 5 bases respectively, with 10 bases between them. DNA for the CDR3: TGTGCCAGCAGGGGGGGGGTGAATGAAAAACTGTTTTTT. It translates to CASRGGVNEKLFF. Full variable domain (missing parts from reference TRBV28 and TRBJ1-4): DVKVTQSSRYLVKRTGEKVFLECVQDMDHENMFWYRQDPGLGLRLIYFSYDVKMKEKGDIPEGYSVSREKKERFSLILESASTNQTSMYLCASRGGVNEKLFFGSGTQLSVL.

The sample holds a few counts of this clonotype. A read error may be the cause here, since a much bigger clone is one base away. This chain links TRBV7-2 with TRBJ2-5; TRBD1 is a possible D gene (6 bases). Per the germline V gene, CDR1 is SGHTA and CDR2 is FQGNSA. CDR3 size: 14 residues. V was cut by 1 base and J by 7 bases, with 13 bases left in between. CDR3 protein: CASSLETGSGTQYF. CDR3 sequence (DNA): TGTGCCAGCAGCTTAGAAACAGGGTCGGGGACCCAGTACTTC. Looking up the rest from reference TRBV7-2 and TRBJ2-5 gives the full variable domain: GAGVSQSPSNKVTEKGKDVELRCDPISGHTALYWYRQSLGQGLEFLIYFQGNSAPDKSGLPSDRFSAERTGGSVSTLTIQRTQQEDSAVYLCASSLETGSGTQYFGPGTRLLVL.

This clonotype was found many times. V is TRBV12-3 or TRBV12-4 and J is TRBJ1-2; weak D call: TRBD1 (6 bases). V lost 4 bases and J lost 5, with 11 bases in between. This CDR3 is built from 13 residues. As DNA, the CDR3 is TGTGCCAGCAGTTCGAGGACAGCATATGGCTACACCTTC. It specifies CASSSRTAYGYTF.

This clonotype was observed at least ten times. This chain joins TRBV6-1 and TRBJ2-7, with TRBD2 identical over 9 bases. Looked up from germline, CDR1 is MNHNS and CDR2 is SASEGT. V lost 6 bases, J lost 7 bases, and 16 bases stayed unmatched. The CDR3 runs to 16 residues. This chain's CDR3 is CASRRLAGPLGGEQYF. In DNA form, the CDR3 reads TGTGCCAGCAGGCGGCTAGCGGGACCGTTGGGGGGAGAGCAGTACTTC.